This TCR beta chain was captured in a study of cytomegalovirus exposure and HLA in healthy donors. Study-wide results and limits: The listing of 150 to 200 TCR beta chains classed them as cytomegalovirus-associated. Subsequent analysis revealed that first-cohort TCR clusters tended to co-occur in the 120 validation repertoires. For cytomegalovirus status, the classifier reportedly gave diagnoses with high specificity and sensitivity.

Produced via immunoSEQ multiplex PCR; TCRdb's table is partial and in-frame only. In the table there are 100,000 or so clones, around 84% of which are singletons. This CDR3 is 12 amino acids long. V was clipped by 5 bases and J by 6 bases, with 8 bases between them. Germline CDR1 and CDR2: SEHNR and FQNEAQ (reference sequence). These donors were members of the approximately 110-subject validation cohort, a group separate from the approximately 700-subject first cohort. For this clone: The target antigen is unknown.

The sequence came from a man in his late teens or twenties in good health and CMV-seropositive. Sequenced material: PBMCs. The genes are TRBV7-9 and TRBJ1-5, with D possibly matching TRBD1 (6 bases). The CDR3 DNA reads as TGTGCCAGCAGCCAAGGGGGTCAGCCCCAGCATTTT. It is translated as CASSQGGQPQHF.